This T cell receptor (beta chain) is drawn from a study of CD8+ T cells in alopecia areata. RNA extraction was followed by reverse transcription into cDNA, which acted as the sequencing template. Profiled with immunoSEQ multiplex PCR; TCRdb holds only in-frame clones, not every one. The table has about 100,000 clones, 50% to 60% seen once. The CDR3 consists of 15 residues. Germline CDR1 is SGHRS and CDR2 is YFSETQ. Trimming took 6 bases from V and 0 from J, leaving 16 bases between them. Study findings and constraints: Higher clonality than in normal scalp was seen in lesional scalp, especially alopecia totalis/universalis.

Lesional scalp tissue (obtained by punch biopsy) and peripheral blood were collected from alopecia areata patients. CD4+ and CD8+ T cells were sorted from PBMCs stained for CD3, CD4 and CD8. Comments on this clone: As yet, its antigen is unknown.

V is TRBV5-1 and J is TRBJ2-7; D might be TRBD2 (6 bases). Sequenced material: NKG2D-low CD8+ T cells sorted from blood. This receptor was taken from a human donor with alopecia areata. The CDR3 region is CASKTSFFPSYEQYF. The CDR3 nucleotides read TGCGCCAGCAAGACTAGTTTTTTCCCCTCCTACGAGCAGTACTTC.